This is a list of T cell receptor beta chains from one sample in a study of blood T cell repertoires in COVID-19. TCRdb keeps only in-frame clones here, not all; method: immunoSEQ multiplex PCR. This sample carries roughly 100,000 clones, roughly four fifths of them seen once, and the ten largest clones take under 8%. Sample: peripheral blood. Receptors originate from a man of 80 years or more with COVID-19, enrolled during active disease. The CDR3 runs from the conserved cysteine through the conserved F or W. Each record gives: J gene, clone size, D gene, V gene, CDR3 DNA, CDR3 protein. The D gene is left open where the match is weak. Rows give clone size only sometimes, using once, few, many, or a class for an expanded clone.

>TRBJ1-4|NA|NA|TRBV6-6
TGTGCCAGCAGGGGAACAGGAGCCGCTAATGAAAAACTGTTTTTT
CASRGTGAANEKLFF
>TRBJ1-6|NA|TRBD1|TRBV28
TGTGCCAGCAGTGCCGGGACAGGGGGGCTCTATAATTCACCCCTCCACTTT
CASSAGTGGLYNSPLHF
>TRBJ2-7|NA|TRBD2|TRBV5-4
TGTGCCAGCACCCAAGCGGGGCGACCTACCTACGAGCAGTACTTC
CASTQAGRPTYEQYF
>TRBJ1-4|NA|TRBD1|TRBV6-5
TGTGCCAGCAGTTACAAGACAGGGGGAAATGAAAAACTGTTTTTT
CASSYKTGGNEKLFF
>TRBJ2-7|NA|TRBD1|TRBV7-9
TGTGCCAGCAGCTTAGAGGGACAGACCTACGAGCAGTACTTC
CASSLEGQTYEQYF
>TRBJ2-5|NA|NA|TRBV5-1
TGCGCCAGCAGCTTTATGGAGACCCAGTACTTC
CASSFMETQYF
>TRBJ2-3|NA|NA|TRBV5-1
TGCGCCAGCAGCTTGGTGGGCAGCACAGATACGCAGTATTTT
CASSLVGSTDTQYF
>TRBJ1-1|NA|TRBD1|TRBV11-2
TGTGCCAGCAGACCTTACGTTCCCGGGACAGTGAACACTGAAGCTTTCTTT
CASRPYVPGTVNTEAFF
>TRBJ2-7|once|TRBD2|TRBV28
TGTGCCAGCAGTGGCGGGGGTTGGGTTTCCTACGAGCAGTACTTC
CASSGGGWVSYEQYF
>TRBJ2-3|NA|TRBD1|TRBV27
TGTGCCAGCAGTAGAAGACAGGGCGGCACAGATACGCAGTATTTT
CASSRRQGGTDTQYF
>TRBJ1-2|NA|NA|TRBV6-4
TGTGCCAGCAGTGACTCGCCCAATAGAGGTGGCTACACCTTC
CASSDSPNRGGYTF
>TRBJ2-1|NA|NA|TRBV2
TGTGCCAGCAGTGAGCGAGGTTACGGTGAGCAGTTCTTC
CASSERGYGEQFF
>TRBJ2-7|NA|NA|TRBV11-3
TGTGCCAGCAGCTGGCACAGTTTCTACTACGAGCAGTACTTC
CASSWHSFYYEQYF
>TRBJ2-5|NA|NA|TRBV19
TGTGCCAGTAAAAGCAGGGTTCAAGAGACCCAGTACTTC
CASKSRVQETQYF
>TRBJ2-3|NA|TRBD2|TRBV7-7
TGTGCTAGCAGCCCAGGACTAGCGGGAGCGGGAGATACGCAGTATTTT
CASSPGLAGAGDTQYF
>TRBJ2-1|NA|TRBD2|TRBV25-1
TGTGCCAGCAGACCGGCAGCCGGGAGGGCCGGACCTGGTCAGTTCTTC
CASRPAAGRAGPGQFF
>TRBJ1-5|NA|NA|TRBV19
TGTGCCAGTGGAATCAGGGCGCCCCAGCATTTT
CASGIRAPQHF
>TRBJ1-6|once|TRBD1|TRBV6-2/TRBV6-3
TGTGCCAGCAGTGTGGGACAGGGCCATTCACCCCTCCACTTT
CASSVGQGHSPLHF
>TRBJ2-5|NA|TRBD2|TRBV7-2
TGTGCCAGCAGCTTAGGCGCTAGCGGACAAGAGACCCAGTACTTC
CASSLGASGQETQYF
>TRBJ2-3|few|TRBD2|TRBV3-1/TRBV3-2
TGTGCCAGCAGCCAAGATAGTAGCCTAGCGGGAGCACCAGATACGCAGTATTTT
CASSQDSSLAGAPDTQYF
>TRBJ1-6|NA|NA|TRBV7-9
TGTGCCAGCAGCAGCGAATATGATCACCTCCACTTT
CASSSEYDHLHF
>TRBJ2-7|NA|NA|TRBV7-9
TGTGCCAGCAGCTCGACTCACTACGAGCAGTACTTC
CASSSTHYEQYF
>TRBJ1-1|NA|NA|TRBV2
TGTGCCAGCTCTGTGGAGATTGCGAACACTGAAGCTTTCTTT
CASSVEIANTEAFF
>TRBJ2-1|NA|NA|TRBV2
TGTGCCATACAAGCAGGGTACAATGAGCAGTTCTTC
CAIQAGYNEQFF
>TRBJ2-2|few|NA|TRBV7-8
TGTGCCAGCAGGGACACAGGGGGGGCCGGGGAGCTGTTTTTT
CASRDTGGAGELFF
>TRBJ1-1|NA|NA|TRBV28
TGTGCCAGCAGACGGACAGCGAACACTGAAGCTTTCTTT
CASRRTANTEAFF
>TRBJ1-4|NA|NA|TRBV28
TGTGCCAGCTTGTACTTAGGGGGTCCTAATGAAAAACTGTTTTTT
CASLYLGGPNEKLFF
>TRBJ1-6|NA|NA|TRBV12-3/TRBV12-4
TGTGCCAGTGGGAGCTCCTATAATTCACCCCTCCACTTT
CASGSSYNSPLHF
>TRBJ2-1|NA|NA|TRBV7-6
TGTGCCAGCAGCTTAGGATCCAGGGAAGGTAATGAGCAGTTCTTC
CASSLGSREGNEQFF
>TRBJ1-3|NA|NA|TRBV2
TGTGCCAGCAAAGAGGGGGACACCATATATTTT
CASKEGDTIYF
>TRBJ1-6|few|NA|TRBV5-4
TGTGCCAGCAGCTTGAATAGCCAGAATAATGCACCCCTCCACTTT
CASSLNSQNNAPLHF
>TRBJ2-5|NA|NA|TRBV11-2
TGTGCCAGCAGCCCTCAGATGGTTGAAAAGACCCAGTACTTC
CASSPQMVEKTQYF
>TRBJ2-2|few|NA|TRBV28
TGTGCCAGCCGTCGAAGCGGTAACACCGGGGAGCTGTTTTTT
CASRRSGNTGELFF
>TRBJ2-1|NA|TRBD2|TRBV29-1
TGCAGCGTTGCCCCGCCGGGACTAGCTGAATCCGGTGAGCAGTTCTTC
CSVAPPGLAESGEQFF
>TRBJ1-2|NA|NA|TRBV3-1/TRBV3-2
TGTGCCAGCAGCCTTCAGGGGCCGCGGGGCTACACCTTC
CASSLQGPRGYTF
>TRBJ2-7|NA|NA|TRBV28
TGTGCCAGCAGTTTAGGGCAGCACTACGAGCAGTACTTC
CASSLGQHYEQYF
>TRBJ1-5|NA|NA|TRBV4-3
TGCGCCAGCAGCCAAGATGTATTTGGCAATCAGCCCCAGCATTTT
CASSQDVFGNQPQHF
>TRBJ2-7|NA|TRBD1|TRBV27
TGTGCCAGCAGTTTAGGATCCGGGACAGCCAAAAGCTACGAGCAGTACTTC
CASSLGSGTAKSYEQYF
>TRBJ1-2|NA|NA|TRBV15
TGTGCCACCAGCAGAGATCGGAACAGTCTGAACTATGGCTACACCTTC
CATSRDRNSLNYGYTF
>TRBJ2-3|NA|TRBD2|TRBV19
TGTGCCAGTAGTATGCGGGAGAGGTCGGATACGCAGTATTTT
CASSMRERSDTQYF
>TRBJ2-3|NA|NA|TRBV9
TGTGCCAGCAGCCTACGCACAGATACGCAGTATTTT
CASSLRTDTQYF
>TRBJ1-1|NA|NA|TRBV6-6
TGTGCCAGCAGTTACCCGCAGGATATAGGAAACACTGAAGCTTTCTTT
CASSYPQDIGNTEAFF
>TRBJ2-7|NA|TRBD1|TRBV18
TGTGCCAGCTCACCACCTCGCCAGGGGGACCACGAGCAGTACTTC
CASSPPRQGDHEQYF
>TRBJ1-2|few|NA|TRBV15
TGTGCCACCAGCAGAGAGGGGGGAGAAGGAGTTAACTATGGCTACACCTTC
CATSREGGEGVNYGYTF
>TRBJ2-7|few|TRBD2|TRBV6-1
TGTGCCAGCAGTGAATCGGGGGGGACTAGCGTTTCCTACGAGCAGTACTTC
CASSESGGTSVSYEQYF
>TRBJ2-7|NA|NA|TRBV27
TGTGCCAGCAGTTTAATAGCGGACCTTAGGAGGTACGAGCAGTACTTC
CASSLIADLRRYEQYF
>TRBJ2-1|NA|TRBD2|TRBV7-8
TGTGCCAGCGGAAACCGGCTAGCGGGAGGATTGGATGAGCAGTTCTTC
CASGNRLAGGLDEQFF
>TRBJ2-1|NA|NA|TRBV18
TGTGCCAGCTCACCCCTGACAGTCTCCTACAATGAGCAGTTCTTC
CASSPLTVSYNEQFF
>TRBJ2-7|NA|TRBD2|TRBV7-3
TGTGCCAGCAGCCCACTGTCTAGCGGGAGTCCCTACGAGCAGTACTTC
CASSPLSSGSPYEQYF
>TRBJ2-3|once|TRBD2|TRBV11-2
TGTGCCAGCGGACGAGCGGGACGTCCCTTTGGGGGCACAGATACGCAGTATTTT
CASGRAGRPFGGTDTQYF